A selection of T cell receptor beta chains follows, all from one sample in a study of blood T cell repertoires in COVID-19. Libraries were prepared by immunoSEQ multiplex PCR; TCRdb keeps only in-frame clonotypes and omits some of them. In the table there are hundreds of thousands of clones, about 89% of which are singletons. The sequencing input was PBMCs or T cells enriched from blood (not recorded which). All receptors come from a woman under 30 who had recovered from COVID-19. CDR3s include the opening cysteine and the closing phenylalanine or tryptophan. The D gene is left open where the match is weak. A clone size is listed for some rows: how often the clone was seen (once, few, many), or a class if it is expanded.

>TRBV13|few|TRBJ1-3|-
TGTGCCAGCAGCTTACAGGGTGGAGTAGGCACCATATATTTT
CASSLQGGVGTIYF
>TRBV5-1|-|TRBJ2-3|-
TGCGCCAGCAGCTTACTTTATCGGGCAGATACGCAGTATTTT
CASSLLYRADTQYF
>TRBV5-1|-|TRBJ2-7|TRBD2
TGCGCCAGCAGCTTAACTAGCGGGGCCTACGAGCAGTACTTC
CASSLTSGAYEQYF
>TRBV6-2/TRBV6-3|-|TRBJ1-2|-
TGTGCCAGCAGTCCAACTCGTCCTACAGGGATCTATGGCTACACCTTC
CASSPTRPTGIYGYTF
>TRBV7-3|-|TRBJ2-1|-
TGTGCCAGCAGCTTAAGCGGGGCCCTCTACAATGAGCAGTTCTTC
CASSLSGALYNEQFF
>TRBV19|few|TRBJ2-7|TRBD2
TGTGCCAGTAGTAGCGGGAGTCCCTACGAGCAGTACTTC
CASSSGSPYEQYF
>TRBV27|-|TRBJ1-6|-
TGTGCCAGCAGCCCGCAGTATAATTCACCCCTCCACTTT
CASSPQYNSPLHF
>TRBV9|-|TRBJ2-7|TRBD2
TGTGCCAGCAGCGCTTCAGCGGGAGGGGTAGTCGAGCAGTACTTC
CASSASAGGVVEQYF
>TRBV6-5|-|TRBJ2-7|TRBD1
TGTGCCATCACTGCGACAGGGGGCTACGAGCAGTACTTC
CAITATGGYEQYF
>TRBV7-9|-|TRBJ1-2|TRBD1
TGTGCCAGCAGCCCACCCAGGGGGTACGAGGGCTACACCTTC
CASSPPRGYEGYTF
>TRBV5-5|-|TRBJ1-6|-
TGTGCCAGCAGCCGAGGACAACCTGAGAATTCACCCCTCCACTTT
CASSRGQPENSPLHF
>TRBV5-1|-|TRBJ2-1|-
TGCGCCAGCAGCTTAACGGGAGTTTACAATGAGCAGTTCTTC
CASSLTGVYNEQFF
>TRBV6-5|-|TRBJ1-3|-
TGTGCCAGCAGGCAATTTCAGGGAACTGGAAACACCATATATTTT
CASRQFQGTGNTIYF
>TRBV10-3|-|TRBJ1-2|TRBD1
TGTGCCATCAGTGTATGGGACAGGGGCTCCTATGGCTACACCTTC
CAISVWDRGSYGYTF